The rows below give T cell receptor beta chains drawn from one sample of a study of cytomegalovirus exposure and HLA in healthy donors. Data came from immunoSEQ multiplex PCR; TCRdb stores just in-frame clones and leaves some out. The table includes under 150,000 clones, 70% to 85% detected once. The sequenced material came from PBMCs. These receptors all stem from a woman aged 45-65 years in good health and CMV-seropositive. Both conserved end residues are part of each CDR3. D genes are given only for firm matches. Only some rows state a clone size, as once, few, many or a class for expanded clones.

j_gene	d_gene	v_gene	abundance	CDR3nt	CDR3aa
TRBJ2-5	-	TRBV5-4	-	TGTGCCAGCAGCTTGGGGGGGCGGTACCAAGAGACCCAGTACTTC	CASSLGGRYQETQYF
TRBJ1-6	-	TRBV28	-	TGTGCCAGCAGTTTACCGGTTCTCGACTCCCCATTATCCTATAATTCACCCCTCCACTTT	CASSLPVLDSPLSYNSPLHF
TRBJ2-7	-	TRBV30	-	TGTGCCTGGAGTGGAAATAGGGGCTACGAGCAGTACTTC	CAWSGNRGYEQYF
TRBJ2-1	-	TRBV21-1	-	TGTGCCAGCAGCAAGGGTTGGGTAGCGGGGGTATACAATGAGCAGTTCTTC	CASSKGWVAGVYNEQFF
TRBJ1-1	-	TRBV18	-	TGTGCCAGCTCCCCTGGGAGGCAGAACACTGAAGCTTTCTTT	CASSPGRQNTEAFF
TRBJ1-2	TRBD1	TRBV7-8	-	TGTGCCAGCAGCCTCCGGGACAGGGGACGCTATGGCTACACCTTC	CASSLRDRGRYGYTF
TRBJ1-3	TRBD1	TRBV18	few	TGTGCCAGCTCATGGGACAGGGGATCTGGAAACACCATATATTTT	CASSWDRGSGNTIYF
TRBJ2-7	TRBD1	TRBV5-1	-	TGCGCCAGCAGCCCGGGGACAGGGGAAAACGAGCAGTACTTC	CASSPGTGENEQYF
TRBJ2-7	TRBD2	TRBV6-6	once	TGTGCCAGCAGTCCCACGGGGAGCGGGGGTACCTACGAGCAGTACTTC	CASSPTGSGGTYEQYF
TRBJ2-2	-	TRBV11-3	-	TGTGCCAGCAGCTTAGGACAAACGAACACCGGGGAGCTGTTTTTT	CASSLGQTNTGELFF
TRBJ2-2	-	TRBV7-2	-	TGTGCCAGCAGCTTAGCGCTAAGGCGGGGCGGGGAGCTGTTTTTT	CASSLALRRGGELFF
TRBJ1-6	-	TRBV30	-	TGTGCCTGGAGTGTACGCAGGGATCTTGATTCACCCCTCCACTTT	CAWSVRRDLDSPLHF
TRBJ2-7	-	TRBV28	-	TGTGCCAGCAGTTTCGGTAGACAGCTGGCCTACGAGCAGTACTTC	CASSFGRQLAYEQYF
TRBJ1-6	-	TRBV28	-	TGTGCCAGCAACAGGGAAAAATCACCCCTCCACTTT	CASNREKSPLHF
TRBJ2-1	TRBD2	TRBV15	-	TGTGCCACCAGCAGAGATCTTGCGCTAGCGGGGGTAGATGAGCAGTTCTTC	CATSRDLALAGVDEQFF
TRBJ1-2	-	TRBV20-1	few	TGCAGTGCGAGTTATGGCTACACCTTC	CSASYGYTF
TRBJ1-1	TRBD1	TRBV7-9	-	TGTGCCAGCAGCTTCCAGGGGGCAAATACTGAAGCTTTCTTT	CASSFQGANTEAFF
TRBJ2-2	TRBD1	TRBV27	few	TGTGCCAGCAGTTTTTTTCCCGGGACAGTGAACACCGGGGAGCTGTTTTTT	CASSFFPGTVNTGELFF
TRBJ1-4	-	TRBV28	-	TGTGCCAGCAGTTCAACAGGGACGGATGAAAAACTGTTTTTT	CASSSTGTDEKLFF
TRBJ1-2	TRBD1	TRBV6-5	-	TGTGCCAGCAGTTCCCCCAGAACAGGGGGCTGGTATGGCTACACCTTC	CASSSPRTGGWYGYTF
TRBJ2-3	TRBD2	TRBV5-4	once	TGTGCCAGCAGCTTGTCTAGCGGGGCTAGCACAGATACGCAGTATTTT	CASSLSSGASTDTQYF
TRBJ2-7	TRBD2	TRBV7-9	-	TGTTCCAGCAGCCCGACTAGCGGGGGAGACGGGGTTACCGAGCAGTACTTC	CSSSPTSGGDGVTEQYF
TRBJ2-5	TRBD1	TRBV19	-	TGTGCCAGTAGTATTCAGGGGGCAGAGACCCAGTACTTC	CASSIQGAETQYF
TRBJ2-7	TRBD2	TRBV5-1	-	TGCGCCAGCAGCTTTCAGACTAGCCGACCCTACGAGCAGTACTTC	CASSFQTSRPYEQYF
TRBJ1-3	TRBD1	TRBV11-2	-	TGTGCCAGCAGCCTCCTGACAGGGACTGGAAACACCATATATTTT	CASSLLTGTGNTIYF
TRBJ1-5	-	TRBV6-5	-	TGTGCCAGCAGTCTACAGGGAAGCAATCAGCCCCAGCATTTT	CASSLQGSNQPQHF
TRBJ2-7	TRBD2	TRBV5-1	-	TGCGCCAGCAGCTTGGTTGGCGGGGGACCGGGTGAGCAGTACTTC	CASSLVGGGPGEQYF
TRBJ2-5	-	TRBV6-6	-	TGTGCCAGCAGACACAGACTAGACGGGTCAGAGACCCAGTACTTC	CASRHRLDGSETQYF